These 21 T cell receptor beta chains originate from one sample sequenced in a study of chemoradiotherapy in HPV16-positive cancers. Profiled with immunoSEQ multiplex PCR; TCRdb holds only in-frame clones, not every one. The sample yields some 19,000 clones, about 89% seen once. The sequences come from blood, collected from a patient who underwent chemoradiotherapy. The receptors were gathered from a human donor with HPV-associated anogenital cancer.

This clone was recorded a few times. The genes are TRBV7-9 and TRBJ1-3; 8 nucleotides agree with TRBD1. The J segment lost 3 bases and the V segment lost 2 bases, leaving 3 bases of the junction unmatched. Germline lookup yields CDR1 SEHNR and CDR2 FQNEAQ (reference sequence). The CDR3 consists of 15 residues. CDR3 nucleotide sequence: TGTGCCAGCAGCTTACCAGGGGGCGGTGGAAACACCATATATTTT. It encodes CASSLPGGGGNTIYF.

V gene TRBV14 combines with J gene TRBJ2-5, with D uncertain. Germline loops: CDR1 SGHDN, CDR2 FVKESK. CDR3 length equals 13 residues. V was cut by 0 bases and J by 6 bases, with 8 bases left in between. This chain's CDR3 is CASSQDSVQTQYF. CDR3 sequence (DNA): TGTGCCAGCAGCCAAGACTCTGTGCAGACCCAGTACTTC.

The chain couples TRBV7-2 to TRBJ2-1, with 9 positions matching TRBD2. Germline trimming cut 8 bases from V and 8 bases from J; bases unmatched to any gene: 13. The length of the CDR3 is 15 residues. Germline V CDR1 and CDR2: SGHTA, FQGNSA. The CDR3 DNA is TGTGCCAGCCGTCAGGCTAGCGGGATTTTTCATGAGCAGTTCTTC. Protein: CASRQASGIFHEQFF.

V gene TRBV9 combines with J gene TRBJ1-2; tentative D call: TRBD1 (6 bases). The germline V and J ends were trimmed by 4 bases and 2 bases, with 15 bases remaining between them. This CDR3 comprises 15 residues. Germline CDR1 reads SGDLS; CDR2 reads YYNGEE. The CDR3 sequence is CASSQGRGDNYGYTF. The CDR3 nucleotides are TGTGCCAGCAGCCAGGGGAGGGGGGACAACTATGGCTACACCTTC.

The chain's CDR3 is CASRRDNGGNTIYF. Here the CDR3 DNA reads TGTGCCAGCAGAAGGGACAACGGGGGAAACACCATATATTTT. This chain connects TRBV6-5 to TRBJ1-3; tentatively, D is TRBD1 (6 bases). In germline, CDR1 is MNHEY, CDR2 SVGAGI. Between the trimmed V and J ends, which lost 6 bases and 4 bases, there was a span of 13 bases. This CDR3 region has 14 residues.

V gene TRBV28 combines with J gene TRBJ1-2; D unclear. The length of the CDR3 is 16 residues. CDR1 is MDHEN, CDR2 SYDVKM, per germline. V lost 3 bases and J lost 2, with 16 bases in between. DNA of the CDR3: TGTGCCAGCAGTTTCGACCGCTCAAGCATCAACTATGGCTACACCTTC. Amino acids: CASSFDRSSINYGYTF.

CDR3 protein: CASSLEASSIMNTEAFF. As DNA, the CDR3 is TGTGCCAGCAGCTTAGAAGCCAGTTCGATAATGAACACTGAAGCTTTCTTT. The chain recombines TRBV7-8 with TRBJ1-1; no clear D gene. V lost 1 base to trimming and J lost 0 bases, with 15 bases between them. CDR1 is SGHVS, CDR2 FQNEAQ, per germline. The CDR3 is made up of 17 amino acids.

The rearrangement uses TRBV7-2 and TRBJ2-3; D not certain. This CDR3 is built from 12 residues. Germline V lookup: CDR1 SGHTA, CDR2 FQGNSA. Trimming cost V 5 bases and J 6 bases, with 9 bases left between them. This CDR3 reads CASSHPQDTQYF. Written as DNA, the CDR3 is TGTGCCAGCAGCCATCCCCAGGATACGCAGTATTTT.

This clone has more than one count but fewer than ten. This rearrangement joins TRBV18 to TRBJ1-5; 10 bases match TRBD1. The CDR3 consists of 14 residues. Germline V gene lookup returns CDR1 KGHSH and CDR2 LQKENI. Trimming cost V 6 bases and J 4 bases; bases outside gene matches: 3. The CDR3: CASSGTGDNQPQHF. The CDR3 DNA is TGTGCCAGCTCCGGGACAGGGGATAATCAGCCCCAGCATTTT.

The CDR3 DNA sequence: TGTGCCACCGTTACAGGGTCCGGATACGGTGAGCAGTTCTTC. As protein: CATVTGSGYGEQFF. The rearrangement joins TRBV28 to TRBJ2-1; perhaps TRBD1 as D (6 bases). From germline, CDR1 is MDHEN and CDR2 SYDVKM. V lost 10 bases to trimming and J lost 9 bases, with 22 bases between them. The length of the CDR3 is 14 residues.

The chain carries TRBV7-8 and TRBJ2-3; D not resolved. This CDR3 is built from 16 residues. Trimming shortened V by 0 bases and J by 0 bases, and 10 bases separated the two germline ends. Per germline, CDR1 SGHVS and CDR2 FQNEAQ. The CDR3 DNA reads TGTGCCAGCAGCTTAGCCGTTGGCGTTAGCACAGATACGCAGTATTTT. Encoded protein: CASSLAVGVSTDTQYF.

V is TRBV18 and J is TRBJ2-1, with D perhaps assigned TRBD1 or TRBD2 (5 bases each). V was pared by 5 bases and J by 5 bases, with 19 bases between. The CDR3 consists of 16 residues. Germline lookup yields CDR1 KGHSH and CDR2 LQKENI. The CDR3 reads CASSLTGPPGHNEQFF. As DNA, the CDR3 is TGTGCCAGCTCATTGACGGGGCCACCGGGGCACAATGAGCAGTTCTTC. Full variable domain (rest looked up from reference TRBV18 and TRBJ2-1): NAGVMQNPRHLVRRRGQEARLRCSPMKGHSHVYWYRQLPEEGLKFMVYLQKENIIDESGMPKERFSAEFPKEGPSILRIQQVVRGDSAAYFCASSLTGPPGHNEQFFGPGTRLTVL.

The V and J genes are TRBV29-1 and TRBJ2-1, with a possible D match to TRBD2 (7 bases). V lost 7 bases and J lost 2, with 18 bases in between. The germline V gene has CDR1 SQVTM and CDR2 ANQGSEA. The CDR3 totals 15 residues. CDR3 residues: CSARRGEGAYNEQFF. CDR3 in DNA: TGCAGCGCCCGGAGGGGGGAGGGGGCCTACAATGAGCAGTTCTTC.

The V call is TRBV18, the J call TRBJ1-5, with a weak D call TRBD1 (5 bases). Germline CDR1 KGHSH, CDR2 LQKENI. The CDR3 consists of 14 residues. The V end lost 8 bases, the J end lost 0 bases, and 11 bases lay between the germline ends. CDR3 bases: TGTGCCAGCACGATGGGGACTAGCAATCAGCCCCAGCATTTT. This translates into CASTMGTSNQPQHF.

The chain recombines TRBV7-6 with TRBJ1-5; D is perhaps TRBD1 (5 bases). The V end was cut by 5 bases, the J end by 2 bases, with 10 bases between. The CDR3 covers 14 residues. CDR1 and CDR2 (germline): SGHVS, FNYEAQ. This CDR3 reads CASSLGGGNQPQHF. The DNA for the CDR3 is TGTGCCAGCAGCCTTGGGGGTGGCAATCAGCCCCAGCATTTT.

The chain couples TRBV11-2 to TRBJ2-7, with D possibly called TRBD1 or TRBD2 (6 bases each). Looked up from germline, CDR1 is SGHAT and CDR2 is FQNNGV. V was clipped by 7 bases and J by 3 bases, with 13 bases between them. This CDR3 has 13 residues. CDR3 coding DNA: TGTGCCAGCAATGGGGGGCTCAGCTACGAGCAGTACTTC. This codes for CASNGGLSYEQYF. The whole variable domain, filled in from reference TRBV11-2 and TRBJ2-7, reads EAGVAQSPRYKIIEKRQSVAFWCNPISGHATLYWYQQILGQGPKLLIQFQNNGVVDDSQLPKDRFSAERLKGVDSTLKIQPAKLEDSAVYLCASNGGLSYEQYFGPGTRLTVT.

The genes are TRBV9 and TRBJ1-5, with 9 bases lining up with TRBD1. Germline V CDR1 and CDR2: SGDLS, YYNGEE. V was clipped by 7 bases and J by 7 bases; unmatched bases: 9. The CDR3 is made up of 14 amino acids. The CDR3 is CASGPGQGGQPQHF. DNA of the CDR3: TGTGCCAGCGGACCGGGACAGGGCGGACAGCCCCAGCATTTT.

The rearrangement links TRBV9 to TRBJ2-7; D tentatively reads TRBD1 or TRBD2 (7 bases each). CDR1 is SGDLS, CDR2 YYNGEE, per germline. The CDR3 spans 14 residues. Trimming pared 3 bases from V and 4 bases from J, leaving 14 bases between. The chain's CDR3 is CASSARGGPYEQYF. CDR3 bases: TGTGCCAGCAGCGCCAGGGGGGGGCCGTACGAGCAGTACTTC.

This clone was seen a few times. The DNA for the CDR3 is TGCAGTGCTAGCGATCACGAGCAGTACTTC. Translated, it gives CSASDHEQYF. The genes are TRBV20-1 and TRBJ2-7; D unclear. V was pared by 3 bases and J by 5 bases, with 5 bases between. This CDR3 has 10 residues. Germline values: CDR1 DFQATT, CDR2 SNEGSKA (reference sequence).

The rearrangement uses TRBV2 and TRBJ2-3; 8 nucleotides agree with TRBD2. The CDR3 is 15 amino acids. With 5 bases clipped from V and 0 bases from J, the junction kept 4 bases outside the gene matches. The germline V gene has CDR1 SNHLY and CDR2 FYNNEI. The CDR3 loop reads CASSPSGGSTDTQYF. In DNA form, the CDR3 reads TGTGCCAGCAGTCCAAGCGGGGGTAGCACAGATACGCAGTATTTT.

V usage is TRBV29-1 and J usage is TRBJ1-2; possible D gene TRBD1, 5 bases. V was pared by 6 bases and J by 4 bases, with 9 bases between. CDR1 is SQVTM and CDR2 is ANQGSEA in the germline V gene. The CDR3 runs to 11 residues. CDR3 residues: CSVPGGYGYTF. CDR3 DNA sequence: TGCAGCGTCCCGGGGGGCTATGGCTACACCTTC.